What follows describes a single TCR beta chain. As yet, its antigen is unknown. The data belong to a study of T cell repertoires in cytomegalovirus infection. Across the whole study: CMV epitopes, recently identified HLA-C-restricted and well-studied HLA-B-restricted, were used. It was the public TCR beta signatures that indicated both CMV infection and matching HLA type.

Losses at the gene ends were 3 bases for V and 6 bases for J; bases not matched to a gene: 9. The V gene's germline CDR1 is LNHNV and CDR2 YYDKDF (reference sequence). The CDR3 is 16 amino acids. Study-wide points: Ex vivo, HLA-C-restricted CMV-specific TCR beta clonotypes prevailed over the rest of the response.

From the reads, TCRdb called clonotypes with MiXCR, one entry per CDR3 protein. The sample has over 95,000 distinct CDR3 sequences, around 31% seen once. The V call is TRBV15, the J call TRBJ2-1; 9 bases align to TRBD2. The receptor was isolated from a human donor in good health (CMV status not recorded). Some clones in this sample may be carry-over from other donors' samples. Sequencing used CD8+ T cells from cultured PBMCs, obtained from culture after CMV antigen stimulation. The CDR3 loop is CATSRDARGGLNEQFF. The CDR3 bases are TGTGCCACCAGCAGGGATGCGCGGGGGGGCCTCAATGAGCAGTTCTTC.